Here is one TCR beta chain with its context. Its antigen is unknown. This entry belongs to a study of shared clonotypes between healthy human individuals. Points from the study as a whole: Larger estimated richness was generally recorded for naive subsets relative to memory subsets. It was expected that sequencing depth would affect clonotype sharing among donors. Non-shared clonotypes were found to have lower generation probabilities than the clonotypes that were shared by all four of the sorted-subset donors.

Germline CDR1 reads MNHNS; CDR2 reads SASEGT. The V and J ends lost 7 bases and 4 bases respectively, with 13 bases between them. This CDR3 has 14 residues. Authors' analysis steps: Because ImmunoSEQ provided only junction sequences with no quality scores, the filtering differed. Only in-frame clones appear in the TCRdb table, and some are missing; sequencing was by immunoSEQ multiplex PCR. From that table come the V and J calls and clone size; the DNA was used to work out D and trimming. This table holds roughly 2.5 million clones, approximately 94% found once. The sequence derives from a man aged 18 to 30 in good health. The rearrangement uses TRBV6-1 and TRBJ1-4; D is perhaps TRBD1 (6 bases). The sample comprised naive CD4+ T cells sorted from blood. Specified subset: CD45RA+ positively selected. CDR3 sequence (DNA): TGTGCCAGCATGAGTGGGGGGCTTAATGAAAAACTGTTTTTT. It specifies CASMSGGLNEKLFF.